This is a list of T cell receptor beta chains from one sample in a study of response to subunit inactivated influenza vaccine. TCRdb re-called the RT-PCR reads through MiXCR, storing one row per CDR3 protein. The data show around 520,000 distinct CDR3 sequences, 12% seen once. This specimen was PBMCs from blood, taken on the day of vaccination. The source of these receptors is a man in his fifties or sixties who received an inactivated influenza vaccine. The CDR3 runs from the conserved cysteine through the conserved F or W. A D gene is named only where the DNA matches it firmly. Clone size is not always given. Where it is, it says once, few, many or a class for expanded clones.

cdr3_aa	cdr3_nt	v_call	j_call	d_call	clone_size
CASSLETGTGAYEQYF	TGCGCCAGCAGCTTGGAAACCGGGACAGGGGCCTACGAGCAGTACTTC	TRBV5-1	TRBJ2-7	TRBD1	few
CASSPRDTSSTHEQYF	TGTGCCAGCAGTCCCCGGGACACTTCTTCGACCCACGAGCAGTACTTC	TRBV6-1	TRBJ2-7	-	-
CATSRETSGRVYYETQYF	TGTGCCACCAGCAGAGAGACTAGCGGGAGGGTTTACTATGAGACCCAGTACTTC	TRBV15	TRBJ2-5	TRBD2	few
CSVKREGAKTQYF	TGCAGCGTTAAGCGGGAGGGCGCGAAGACCCAGTACTTC	TRBV29-1	TRBJ2-5	TRBD2	-
CASSPTESETQYF	TGTGCCAGCTCACCGACCGAAAGTGAGACCCAGTACTTC	TRBV18	TRBJ2-5	-	-
CASSRGQVESNSPLHF	TGCGCCAGCAGCCGGGGACAGGTAGAAAGTAATTCACCCCTCCACTTT	TRBV4-1	TRBJ1-6	TRBD1	few
CASRRGADLTDTQYF	TGTGCCAGCCGTCGGGGGGCCGACCTCACAGATACGCAGTATTTT	TRBV27	TRBJ2-3	-	-
CASSVTGLAGVDTQYF	TGCGCCAGCAGCGTAACGGGACTAGCGGGAGTTGATACGCAGTATTTT	TRBV5-1	TRBJ2-3	TRBD2	many
CASSLGTFFNSGGTNTGELFF	TGTGCCAGCAGCTTAGGAACCTTTTTTAATAGCGGGGGAACGAACACCGGGGAGCTGTTTTTT	TRBV11-2	TRBJ2-2	TRBD2	-
CAISEGGGGEKLFF	TGTGCCATCAGTGAAGGGGGGGGCGGCGAAAAACTGTTTTTT	TRBV10-3	TRBJ1-4	-	few
CASSQESGGGPGLETQYF	TGCGCCAGCAGCCAAGAGAGTGGGGGGGGGCCAGGTCTGGAGACCCAGTACTTC	TRBV4-3	TRBJ2-5	-	-
CASSPLTSGQSGDTQYF	TGTGCCAGCAGCCCTTTAACAAGCGGCCAAAGTGGAGATACGCAGTATTTT	TRBV4-2	TRBJ2-3	-	few
CASSPGLAARFF	TGTGCCAGCAGCCCGGGACTAGCCGCACGGTTCTTC	TRBV6-6	TRBJ2-1	TRBD2	few
CASSYSTGKSGELFF	TGTGCCAGCAGTTACTCGACAGGGAAATCCGGGGAGCTGTTTTTT	TRBV6-2/TRBV6-3	TRBJ2-2	TRBD1	-
CASSLSSWSSYNEQFF	TGTGCCAGCAGCTTAAGTTCCTGGAGCTCCTACAATGAGCAGTTCTTC	TRBV7-8	TRBJ2-1	-	many
CASSLAGIEAFF	TGTGCCAGCAGCTTAGCCGGGATAGAGGCTTTCTTT	TRBV7-2	TRBJ1-1	-	few
CASSPPRTSGYNEQFF	TGTGCCAGCTCACCACCCAGGACTAGCGGCTACAATGAGCAGTTCTTC	TRBV18	TRBJ2-1	TRBD2	few
CASSGRVTSGILTDTQYF	TGTGCCAGCAGTGGAAGGGTAACTAGCGGTATACTCACAGATACGCAGTATTTT	TRBV6-1	TRBJ2-3	TRBD2	few
CASSSSGGNNSPLHF	TGTGCCAGCAGCTCCTCAGGGGGGAATAATTCACCCCTCCACTTT	TRBV7-2	TRBJ1-6	TRBD1	few
CASSLVQYYEQYF	TGTGCCAGCAGTTTAGTCCAATACTACGAGCAGTACTTC	TRBV12-3/TRBV12-4	TRBJ2-7	-	many
CASSQYQVLGELFF	TGTGCCAGCAGCCAATACCAGGTGCTAGGGGAGCTGTTTTTT	TRBV27	TRBJ2-2	-	-
CASSSRQARNQPQHF	TGTGCCAGCAGTTCCCGACAGGCCCGCAATCAGCCCCAGCATTTT	TRBV6-5	TRBJ1-5	-	few
CSVFLAGVRYNEQFF	TGCAGCGTTTTTCTAGCGGGAGTGAGGTACAATGAGCAGTTCTTC	TRBV29-1	TRBJ2-1	TRBD2	-
CASSLGVGRGYNEQFF	TGTGCCAGCAGCTTAGGAGTCGGGAGGGGTTACAATGAGCAGTTCTTC	TRBV7-6	TRBJ2-1	TRBD2	many
CASSSTGTTGNTIYF	TGCGCCAGCAGCTCGACAGGGACTACTGGAAACACCATATATTTT	TRBV5-1	TRBJ1-3	TRBD1	few
CASSPPTSGRYGPYNEQFF	TGTGCCAGCTCACCACCAACGAGCGGGAGGTATGGCCCCTACAATGAGCAGTTCTTC	TRBV18	TRBJ2-1	TRBD2	-
CASSRTAGVTDTQYF	TGCGCCAGCAGCCGAACAGCGGGAGTCACAGATACGCAGTATTTT	TRBV4-3	TRBJ2-3	TRBD2	few
CASSQGAGGEETQYF	TGCGCCAGCAGCCAAGGGGCAGGGGGAGAGGAGACCCAGTACTTC	TRBV4-3	TRBJ2-5	TRBD1	few
CASNEGGRGYTF	TGTGCCAGCAATGAAGGGGGTCGAGGCTACACCTTC	TRBV12-3/TRBV12-4	TRBJ1-2	-	few
CASSVGTGVMNTGELFF	TGTGCCAGCAGTGTCGGGACAGGGGTGATGAACACCGGGGAGCTGTTTTTT	TRBV2	TRBJ2-2	TRBD1	-
CASSPQSNRVSTEQYF	TGCGCCAGCAGCCCCCAATCCAACAGGGTTTCTACCGAGCAGTACTTC	TRBV4-3	TRBJ2-7	-	few
CASSGGGNAYNEQFF	TGTGCCAGCAGCGGTGGCGGAAACGCCTACAATGAGCAGTTCTTC	TRBV9	TRBJ2-1	-	-
CASSTGGGETQYF	TGCGCCAGCTCTACCGGCGGGGGAGAGACCCAGTACTTC	TRBV5-1	TRBJ2-5	TRBD2	many
CASSDPRRQGAEENQYF	TGTGCCAGCAGCGATCCCCGAAGACAGGGGGCAGAAGAGAACCAGTACTTC	TRBV7-9	TRBJ2-5	TRBD1	few
CASSTVGRSYNEQFF	TGCGCCAGCAGCACTGTCGGACGCAGCTACAATGAGCAGTTCTTC	TRBV10-1	TRBJ2-1	-	many
CASSYVGTGSGELFF	TGTGCCAGCAGTTACGTCGGGACAGGGTCCGGGGAGCTGTTTTTT	TRBV6-2/TRBV6-3	TRBJ2-2	TRBD1	few
CASNPGPSGANVLTF	TGTGCCAGCAACCCGGGACCCTCTGGGGCCAACGTCCTGACTTTC	TRBV6-1	TRBJ2-6	-	few
CASSFSDRQETQYF	TGTGCCAGCAGCTTTTCAGACAGACAAGAGACCCAGTACTTC	TRBV5-5	TRBJ2-5	-	few
CASRRTISSEQYF	TGTGCCAGCAGACGCACAATTTCTAGCGAGCAGTACTTC	TRBV27	TRBJ2-7	-	-
CASSPATSGKKVNEQFF	TGTGCCAGCAGTCCAGCGACTAGCGGGAAAAAAGTCAATGAGCAGTTCTTC	TRBV12-3/TRBV12-4	TRBJ2-1	TRBD2	-
CASSPPGLVFNEQFF	TGTGCCAGCAGCCCCCCGGGACTAGTATTCAATGAGCAGTTCTTC	TRBV6-1	TRBJ2-1	TRBD2	-
CASSLGGIPDTQYF	TGTGCCAGCAGCTTAGGCGGGATTCCAGATACGCAGTATTTT	TRBV7-9	TRBJ2-3	-	-
CASSLVPGPGSQQYF	TGTGCCAGCAGCTTAGTCCCGGGACCGGGCTCCCAGCAGTACTTC	TRBV7-2	TRBJ2-7	-	many